Detailed here is one TCR beta chain. TCRdb keeps only in-frame clones here, not all; method: immunoSEQ multiplex PCR. The table lists under 60,000 clones, more than 90% of them singletons. These data originate in a study of blood T cell repertoires in COVID-19. Trimming cost V 3 bases and J 2 bases, with 10 bases left between them. This CDR3 comprises 14 residues. Germline CDR1 reads LNHNV; CDR2 reads YYDKDF (reference sequence). The sequenced sample consisted of peripheral blood. The genes are TRBV15 and TRBJ1-2; the D gene is possibly TRBD1 (5 bases). This TCR derives from a human donor in a cohort sampled during active COVID-19. CDR3 nucleotides: TGTGCCACCAGCAGTTACGGGGGGAACTATGGCTACACCTTC. This translates into CATSSYGGNYGYTF.